This T cell receptor (beta chain) was recovered during a study of cytomegalovirus exposure and HLA in healthy donors. General observations from the study: Near-uniform donor sequencing depth was presumed by presence/absence analyses. Later examination showed HLA-associated TCR beta chains had greater clonal expansion than equally common others.

Worth noting for this clone: Its antigen is still unknown.

This PCR relied on a set of 60 Vbeta primers and 13 Jbeta primers. The protocol was immunoSEQ multiplex PCR, while the TCRdb copy is restricted to in-frame clones and leaves out a portion. Seen here are about 130,000 clones, about 70% observed once, and the top ten hold roughly 2%. Deletions cut 5 bases from V and 6 bases from J, with 22 bases between. CDR1 is SEHNR and CDR2 is FQNEAQ in the germline V gene (reference sequence). This CDR3 is built from 16 residues. The source is a woman aged 60-75 years in good health and CMV-seropositive. The chain is built from TRBV7-9 and TRBJ1-2; D is ambiguous. The specimen was PBMCs. The CDR3 region is CASSRQGSGLTDGYTF. CDR3 DNA: TGTGCCAGCAGCCGACAAGGAAGCGGCCTGACGGATGGCTACACCTTC.